This TCR beta chain stems from a study of CD8 T cells in ankylosing spondylitis. TCRdb called the 5' RACE reads again in MiXCR, with one record for every CDR3 protein. The sample carries some 130,000 distinct CDR3 sequences, about 15% recorded once. Broader study findings: According to the report, clones linked to the disease were significantly enriched in matched synovial fluid samples taken from ankylosing spondylitis patients. Within peripheral blood, clones linked to disease were CD8+ and relatively rare. Blood from ankylosing spondylitis patients appeared to carry a characteristic roughly 8-variant TCR beta motif.

V was trimmed by 7 bases and J by 5 bases, leaving 9 bases between them. Germline loops: CDR1 MNHEY, CDR2 SMNVEV (reference sequence). The CDR3 is 11 residues long. This clonotype was counted between two and nine times. Its antigen remains unidentified. The sequence was obtained from a male donor with ankylosing spondylitis. The sample consisted of blood, either unsorted or a sorted T cell fraction (not recorded which). The chain links TRBV27 to TRBJ2-7, with no clear D. The CDR3 here is CASMGGHEQYF. The CDR3 nucleotides read TGTGCCAGCATGGGCGGACACGAGCAGTACTTC.